Detailed here is one T cell receptor (beta chain). What it binds is not known. This entry belongs to a study of chemoradiotherapy in HPV16-positive cancers. Study-wide results and caveats: The functional HPV-specific definition rests on just a couple of HPV16-positive patients. HPV-responsive T-cell expansion during chemoradiotherapy was linked to improved recurrence-free survival in HPV16-positive patients.

This CDR3 has 17 residues. Germline V gene data show CDR1 as SGHRS and CDR2 as YFSETQ. Losses at the gene ends were 0 bases for V and 7 bases for J; bases not matched to a gene: 8. The assay was immunoSEQ multiplex PCR, and TCRdb's table has in-frame clones only and misses some. The sample records about 22,000 clones, 92% being singletons. The sequences come from blood, collected from a patient who underwent chemoradiotherapy. The rearrangement joins TRBV5-1 to TRBJ2-1; 12 bases agree with TRBD2. The clonotype comes from a human donor with HPV-associated anogenital cancer. The chain's CDR3 is CASSLDGLAGGSNEQFF. Here the CDR3 DNA reads TGCGCCAGCAGCTTGGACGGTCTAGCGGGAGGGTCGAATGAGCAGTTCTTC.